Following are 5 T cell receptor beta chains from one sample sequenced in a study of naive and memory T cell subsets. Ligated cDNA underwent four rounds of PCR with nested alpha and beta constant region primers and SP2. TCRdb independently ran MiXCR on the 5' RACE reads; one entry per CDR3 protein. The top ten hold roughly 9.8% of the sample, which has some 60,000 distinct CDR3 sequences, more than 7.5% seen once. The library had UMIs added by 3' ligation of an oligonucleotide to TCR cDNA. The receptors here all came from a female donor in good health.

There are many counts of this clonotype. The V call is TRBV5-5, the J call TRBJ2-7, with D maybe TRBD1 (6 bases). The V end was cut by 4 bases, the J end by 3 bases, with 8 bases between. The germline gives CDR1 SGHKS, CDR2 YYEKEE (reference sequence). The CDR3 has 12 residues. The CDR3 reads CASSRTDYEQYF. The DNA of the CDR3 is TGTGCCAGCAGCCGGACAGACTACGAGCAGTACTTC.

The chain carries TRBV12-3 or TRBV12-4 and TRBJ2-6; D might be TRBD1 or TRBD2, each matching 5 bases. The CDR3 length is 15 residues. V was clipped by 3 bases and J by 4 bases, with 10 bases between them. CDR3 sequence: CASSFWGKGANVLTF. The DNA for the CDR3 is TGTGCCAGCAGTTTTTGGGGGAAAGGGGCCAACGTCCTGACTTTC.

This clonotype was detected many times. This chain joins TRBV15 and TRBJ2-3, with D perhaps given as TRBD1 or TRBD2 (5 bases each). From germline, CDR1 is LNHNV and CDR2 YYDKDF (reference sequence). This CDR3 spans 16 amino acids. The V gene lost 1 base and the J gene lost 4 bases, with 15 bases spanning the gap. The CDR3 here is CATSRGRGLGADTQYF. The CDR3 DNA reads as TGTGCCACCAGCAGAGGACGGGGTCTAGGGGCAGATACGCAGTATTTT.

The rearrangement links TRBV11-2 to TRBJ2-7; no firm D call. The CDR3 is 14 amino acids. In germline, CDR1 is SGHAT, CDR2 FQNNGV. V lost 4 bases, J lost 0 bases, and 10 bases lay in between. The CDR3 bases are TGTGCCAGCAGCTGGGGTGCGGACTCCTACGAGCAGTACTTC. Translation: CASSWGADSYEQYF.

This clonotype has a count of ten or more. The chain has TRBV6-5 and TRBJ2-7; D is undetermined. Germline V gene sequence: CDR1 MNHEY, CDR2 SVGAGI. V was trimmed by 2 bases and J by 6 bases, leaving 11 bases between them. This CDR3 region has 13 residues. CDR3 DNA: TGTGCCAGCAGTTACGCGGCCCAAGGCGAGCAGTACTTC. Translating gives CASSYAAQGEQYF.